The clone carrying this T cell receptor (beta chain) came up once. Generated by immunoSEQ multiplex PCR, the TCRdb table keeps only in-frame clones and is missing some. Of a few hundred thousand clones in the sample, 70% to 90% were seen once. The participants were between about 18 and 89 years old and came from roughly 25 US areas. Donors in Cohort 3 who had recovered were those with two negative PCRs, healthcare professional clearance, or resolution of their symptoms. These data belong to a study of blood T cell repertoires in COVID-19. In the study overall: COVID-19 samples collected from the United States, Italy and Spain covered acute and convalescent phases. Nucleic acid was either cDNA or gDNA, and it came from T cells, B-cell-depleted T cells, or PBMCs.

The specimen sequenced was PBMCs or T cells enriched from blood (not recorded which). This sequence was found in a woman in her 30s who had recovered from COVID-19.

DNA for the CDR3: TGCGCCAGCAGCTTGGAGGTGCGGGGGGGCCGGCTCGGGAACACCGGGGAGCTGTTTTTT. It codes for CASSLEVRGGRLGNTGELFF. This chain joins TRBV5-1 and TRBJ2-2, with TRBD2 matching 9 bases. Germline values: CDR1 SGHRS, CDR2 YFSETQ. V lost 0 bases to trimming and J lost 1 base; unmatched junction nucleotides: 13. The CDR3 has 20 amino acids.